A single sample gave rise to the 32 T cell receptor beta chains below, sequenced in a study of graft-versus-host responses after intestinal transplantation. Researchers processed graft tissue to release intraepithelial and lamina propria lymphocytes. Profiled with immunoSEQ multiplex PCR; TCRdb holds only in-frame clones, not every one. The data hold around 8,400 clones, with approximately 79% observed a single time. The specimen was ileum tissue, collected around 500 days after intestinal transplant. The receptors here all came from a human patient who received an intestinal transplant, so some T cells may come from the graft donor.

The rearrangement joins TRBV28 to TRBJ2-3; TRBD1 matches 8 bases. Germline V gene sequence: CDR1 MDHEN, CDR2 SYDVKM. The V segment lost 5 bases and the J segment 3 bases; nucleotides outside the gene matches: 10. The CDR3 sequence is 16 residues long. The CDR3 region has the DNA TGTGCCAGCAGTGGAACAGGGGGGTGGGGAACAGATACGCAGTATTTT. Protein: CASSGTGGWGTDTQYF. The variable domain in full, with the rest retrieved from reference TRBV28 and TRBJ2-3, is DVKVTQSSRYLVKRTGEKVFLECVQDMDHENMFWYRQDPGLGLRLIYFSYDVKMKEKGDIPEGYSVSREKKERFSLILESASTNQTSMYLCASSGTGGWGTDTQYFGPGTRLTVL.

DNA of the CDR3: TGCAGCGTTGAAGAGCGGACTAGCGGGCAAGAGACCCAGTACTTC. Protein: CSVEERTSGQETQYF. The J gene is TRBJ2-5, the V gene TRBV29-1; 11 nucleotides match TRBD2. The germline V gene has CDR1 SQVTM and CDR2 ANQGSEA. The CDR3 covers 15 residues. The V gene end was trimmed by 0 bases and the J gene end by 2 bases; junction bases not matched to a gene: 2. The entire variable domain, with the rest obtained from reference TRBV29-1 and TRBJ2-5, is as follows: SAVISQKPSRDICQRGTSLTIQCQVDSQVTMMFWYRQQPGQSLTLIATANQGSEATYESGFVIDKFPISRPNLTFSTLTVSNMSPEDSSIYLCSVEERTSGQETQYFGPGTRLLVL.

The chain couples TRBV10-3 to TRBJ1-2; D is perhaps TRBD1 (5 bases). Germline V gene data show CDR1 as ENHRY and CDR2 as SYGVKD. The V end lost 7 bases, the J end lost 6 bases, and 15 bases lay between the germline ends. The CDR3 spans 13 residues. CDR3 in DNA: TGTGCCATCACCAAAGGGGCAGATGATGGCTACACCTTC. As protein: CAITKGADDGYTF.

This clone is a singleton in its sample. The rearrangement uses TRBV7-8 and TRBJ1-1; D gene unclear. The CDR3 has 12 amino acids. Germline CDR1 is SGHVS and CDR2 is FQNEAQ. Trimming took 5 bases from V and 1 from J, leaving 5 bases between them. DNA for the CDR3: TGTGCCAGCAGCCCACAGAACACTGAAGCTTTCTTT. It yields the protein CASSPQNTEAFF.

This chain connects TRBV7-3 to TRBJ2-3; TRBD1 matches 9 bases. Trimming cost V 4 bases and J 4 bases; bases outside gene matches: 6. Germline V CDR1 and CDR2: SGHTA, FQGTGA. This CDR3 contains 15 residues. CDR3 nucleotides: TGTGCCAGCAGCTCGACAGGGGGTGTTTCAGATACGCAGTATTTT. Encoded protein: CASSSTGGVSDTQYF. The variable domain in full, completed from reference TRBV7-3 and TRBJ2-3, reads GAGVSQTPSNKVTEKGKYVELRCDPISGHTALYWYRQSLGQGPEFLIYFQGTGAADDSGLPNDRFFAVRPEGSVSTLKIQRTERGDSAVYLCASSSTGGVSDTQYFGPGTRLTVL.

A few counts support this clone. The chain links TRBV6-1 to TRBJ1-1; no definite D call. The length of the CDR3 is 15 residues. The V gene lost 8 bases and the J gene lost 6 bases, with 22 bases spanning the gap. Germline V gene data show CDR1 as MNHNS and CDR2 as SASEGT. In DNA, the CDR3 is TGTGCCAGCGCCCGAACATGGCAACAGATGGCTGAAGCTTTCTTT. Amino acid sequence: CASARTWQQMAEAFF.

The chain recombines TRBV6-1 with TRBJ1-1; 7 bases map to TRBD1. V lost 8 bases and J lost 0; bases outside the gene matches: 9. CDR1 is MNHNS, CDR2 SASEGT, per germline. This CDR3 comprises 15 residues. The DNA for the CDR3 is TGTGCCAGCGGAAGATCGACAGGGTTGAACACTGAAGCTTTCTTT. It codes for CASGRSTGLNTEAFF.

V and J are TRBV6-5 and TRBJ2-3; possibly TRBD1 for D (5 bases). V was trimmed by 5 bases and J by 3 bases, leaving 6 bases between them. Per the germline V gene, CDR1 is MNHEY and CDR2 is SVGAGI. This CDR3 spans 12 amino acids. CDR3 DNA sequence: TGTGCCAGCAGTCCAGGGACAGATACGCAGTATTTT. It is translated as CASSPGTDTQYF.

The CDR3 loop reads CASLGQGGVNYGYTF. DNA for the CDR3: TGTGCCAGCCTAGGACAGGGAGGGGTTAACTATGGCTACACCTTC. The rearrangement uses TRBV6-6 and TRBJ1-2; 8 bases fit TRBD1. This CDR3 is built from 15 residues. The germline V gene has CDR1 MNHNY and CDR2 SVGAGI (reference sequence). Trimming cost V 8 bases and J 1 base; bases outside gene matches: 9.

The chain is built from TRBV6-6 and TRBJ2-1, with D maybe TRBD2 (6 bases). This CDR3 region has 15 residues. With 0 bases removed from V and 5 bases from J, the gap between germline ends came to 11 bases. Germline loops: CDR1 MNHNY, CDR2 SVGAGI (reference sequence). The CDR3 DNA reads TGTGCCAGCAGTTACTCCGCGGGACCGCACAATGAGCAGTTCTTC. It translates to CASSYSAGPHNEQFF.

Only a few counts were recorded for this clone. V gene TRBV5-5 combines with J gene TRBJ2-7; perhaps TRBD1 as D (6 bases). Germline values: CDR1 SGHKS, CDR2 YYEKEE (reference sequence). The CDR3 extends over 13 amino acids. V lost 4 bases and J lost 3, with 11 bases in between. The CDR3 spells CASSHSTGYEQYF. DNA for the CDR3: TGTGCCAGCAGCCACTCGACAGGCTACGAGCAGTACTTC.

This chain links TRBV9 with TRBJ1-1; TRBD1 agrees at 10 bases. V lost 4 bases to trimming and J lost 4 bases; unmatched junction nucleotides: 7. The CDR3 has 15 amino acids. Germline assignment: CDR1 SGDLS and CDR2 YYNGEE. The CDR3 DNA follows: TGTGCCAGCAGCCCCCGACAGGGGGCGAGCACTGAAGCTTTCTTT. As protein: CASSPRQGASTEAFF.

CDR3 sequence reads: CAWSGGPVTDTQYF. The CDR3 coding sequence is TGTGCCTGGAGTGGGGGACCGGTCACAGATACGCAGTATTTT. This chain connects TRBV30 to TRBJ2-3; either TRBD1 or TRBD2 may fit D (5 bases each). Trimming pared 1 base from V and 2 bases from J, leaving 10 bases between. Germline V gives CDR1 GTSNPN, CDR2 SVGIG (reference sequence). The CDR3 totals 14 residues.

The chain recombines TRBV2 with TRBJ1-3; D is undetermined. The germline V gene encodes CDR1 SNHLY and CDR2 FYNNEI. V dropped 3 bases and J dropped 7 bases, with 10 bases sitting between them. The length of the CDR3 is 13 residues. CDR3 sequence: CASSDWGGNTIYF. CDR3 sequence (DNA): TGTGCCAGCAGTGATTGGGGAGGCAACACCATATATTTT.

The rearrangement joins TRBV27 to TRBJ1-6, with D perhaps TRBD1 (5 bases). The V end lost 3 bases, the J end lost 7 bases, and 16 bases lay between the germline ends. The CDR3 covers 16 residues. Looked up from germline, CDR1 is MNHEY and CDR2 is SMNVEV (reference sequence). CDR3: CASSFSPSRGNSPLHF. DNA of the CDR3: TGTGCCAGCAGTTTCTCTCCCAGCCGGGGGAATTCACCCCTCCACTTT.

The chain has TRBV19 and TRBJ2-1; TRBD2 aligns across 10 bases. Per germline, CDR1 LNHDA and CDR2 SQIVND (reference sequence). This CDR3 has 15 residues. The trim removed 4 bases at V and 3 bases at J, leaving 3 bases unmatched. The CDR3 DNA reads TGTGCCAGTAGTAGGACTAGCGGAGACTACAATGAGCAGTTCTTC. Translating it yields CASSRTSGDYNEQFF.

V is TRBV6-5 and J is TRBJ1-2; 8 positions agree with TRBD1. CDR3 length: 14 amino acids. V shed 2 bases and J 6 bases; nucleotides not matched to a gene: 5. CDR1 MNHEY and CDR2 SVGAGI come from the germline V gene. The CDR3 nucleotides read TGTGCCAGCAGTTACCGACAGGGGACGGATGGCTACACCTTC. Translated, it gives CASSYRQGTDGYTF.

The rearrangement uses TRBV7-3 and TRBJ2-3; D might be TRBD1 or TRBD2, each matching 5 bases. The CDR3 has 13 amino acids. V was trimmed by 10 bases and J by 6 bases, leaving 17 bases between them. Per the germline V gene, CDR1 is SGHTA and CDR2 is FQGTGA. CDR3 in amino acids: CAIQGAWTDTQYF. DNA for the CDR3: TGTGCCATCCAGGGAGCGTGGACGGATACGCAGTATTTT.

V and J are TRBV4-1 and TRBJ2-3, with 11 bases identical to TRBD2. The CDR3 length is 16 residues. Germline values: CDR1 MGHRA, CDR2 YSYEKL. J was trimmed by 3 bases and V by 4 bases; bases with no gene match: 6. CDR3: CASSPVAGGKTDTQYF. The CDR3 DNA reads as TGCGCCAGCAGCCCTGTAGCGGGAGGGAAAACAGATACGCAGTATTTT.

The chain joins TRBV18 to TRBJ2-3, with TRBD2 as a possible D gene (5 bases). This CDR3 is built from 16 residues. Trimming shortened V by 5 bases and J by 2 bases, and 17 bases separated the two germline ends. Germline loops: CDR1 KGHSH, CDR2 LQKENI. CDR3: CASSATQRILTDTQYF. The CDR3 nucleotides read TGTGCCAGCTCAGCTACCCAGCGGATACTCACAGATACGCAGTATTTT.

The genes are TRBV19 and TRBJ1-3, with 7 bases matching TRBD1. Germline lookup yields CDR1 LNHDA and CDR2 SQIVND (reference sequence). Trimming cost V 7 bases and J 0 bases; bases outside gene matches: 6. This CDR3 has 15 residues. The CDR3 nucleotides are TGTGCCAGTACCAGGACAGGAGACTCTGGAAACACCATATATTTT. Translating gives CASTRTGDSGNTIYF.

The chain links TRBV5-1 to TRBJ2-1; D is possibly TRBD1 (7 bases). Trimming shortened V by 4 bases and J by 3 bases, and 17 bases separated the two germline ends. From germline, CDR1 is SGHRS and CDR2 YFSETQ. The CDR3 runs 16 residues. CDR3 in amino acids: CASSAGTETYYNEQFF. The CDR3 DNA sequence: TGCGCCAGCAGCGCGGGGACAGAGACTTACTACAATGAGCAGTTCTTC.

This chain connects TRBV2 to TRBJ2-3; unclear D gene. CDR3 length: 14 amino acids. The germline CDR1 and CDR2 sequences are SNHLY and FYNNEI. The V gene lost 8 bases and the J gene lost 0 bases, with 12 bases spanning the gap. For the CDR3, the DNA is TGTGCCAGCCGCGAACGCCCTAGCACAGATACGCAGTATTTT. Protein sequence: CASRERPSTDTQYF.

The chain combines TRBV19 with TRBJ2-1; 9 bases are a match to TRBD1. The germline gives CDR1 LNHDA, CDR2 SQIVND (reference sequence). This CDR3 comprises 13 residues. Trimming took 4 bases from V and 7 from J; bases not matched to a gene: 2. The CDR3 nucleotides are TGTGCCAGTAGTAGGGACAGGGATAATGAGCAGTTCTTC. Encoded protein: CASSRDRDNEQFF.

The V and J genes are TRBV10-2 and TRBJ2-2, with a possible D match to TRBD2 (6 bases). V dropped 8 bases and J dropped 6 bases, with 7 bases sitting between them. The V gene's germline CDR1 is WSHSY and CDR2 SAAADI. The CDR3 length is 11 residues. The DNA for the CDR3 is TGCGCCAGCCGACTAGCCGGGGAGCTGTTTTTT. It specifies CASRLAGELFF.

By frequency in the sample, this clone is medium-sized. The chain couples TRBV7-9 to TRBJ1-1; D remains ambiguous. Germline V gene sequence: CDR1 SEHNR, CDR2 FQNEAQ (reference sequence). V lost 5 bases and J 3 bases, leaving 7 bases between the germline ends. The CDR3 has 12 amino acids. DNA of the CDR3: TGTGCCAGCAGCGGCTGGTACACTGAAGCTTTCTTT. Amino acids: CASSGWYTEAFF.

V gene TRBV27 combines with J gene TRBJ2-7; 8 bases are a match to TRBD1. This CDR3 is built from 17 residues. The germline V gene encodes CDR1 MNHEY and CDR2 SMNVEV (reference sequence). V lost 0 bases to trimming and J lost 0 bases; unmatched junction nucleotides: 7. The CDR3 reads CASSLSGRGPSSYEQYF. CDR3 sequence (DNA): TGTGCCAGCAGTTTATCGGGCAGGGGGCCCAGCTCCTACGAGCAGTACTTC.

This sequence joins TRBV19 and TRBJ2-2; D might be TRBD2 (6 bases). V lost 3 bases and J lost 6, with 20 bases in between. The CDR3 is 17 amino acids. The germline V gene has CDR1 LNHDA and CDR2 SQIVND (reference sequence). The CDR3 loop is CASSIGGTGARSGELFF. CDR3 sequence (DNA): TGTGCCAGTAGTATCGGGGGAACGGGTGCGCGGTCCGGGGAGCTGTTTTTT.

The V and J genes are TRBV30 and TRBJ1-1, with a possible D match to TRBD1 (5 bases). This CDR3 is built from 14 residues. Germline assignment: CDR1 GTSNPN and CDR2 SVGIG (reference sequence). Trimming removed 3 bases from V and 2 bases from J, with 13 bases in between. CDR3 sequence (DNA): TGTGCCTGGAGCTATCTTGGGGGAAACACTGAAGCTTTCTTT. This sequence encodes CAWSYLGGNTEAFF.

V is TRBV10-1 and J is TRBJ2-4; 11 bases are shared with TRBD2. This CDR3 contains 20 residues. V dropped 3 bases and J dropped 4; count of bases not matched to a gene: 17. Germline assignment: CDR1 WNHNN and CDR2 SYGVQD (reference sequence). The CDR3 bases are TGCGCCAGCAGTGAACGAGGGCGAATAGCGGGAGGGCCAAAAAAAAACATTCAGTACTTC. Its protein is CASSERGRIAGGPKKNIQYF.

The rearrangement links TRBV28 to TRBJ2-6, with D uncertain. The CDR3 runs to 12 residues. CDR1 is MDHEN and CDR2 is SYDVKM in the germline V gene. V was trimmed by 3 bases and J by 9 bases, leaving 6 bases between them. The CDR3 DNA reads TGTGCCAGCAGTTTCGGCATCAACGTCCTGACTTTC. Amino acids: CASSFGINVLTF.

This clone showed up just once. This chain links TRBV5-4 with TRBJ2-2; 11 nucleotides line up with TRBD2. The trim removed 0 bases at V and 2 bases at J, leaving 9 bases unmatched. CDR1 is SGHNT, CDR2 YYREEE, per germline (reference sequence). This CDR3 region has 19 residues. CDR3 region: CASSLGLAGRGGNTGELFF. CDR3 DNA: TGTGCCAGCAGCTTGGGACTAGCGGGAAGAGGCGGTAACACCGGGGAGCTGTTTTTT.